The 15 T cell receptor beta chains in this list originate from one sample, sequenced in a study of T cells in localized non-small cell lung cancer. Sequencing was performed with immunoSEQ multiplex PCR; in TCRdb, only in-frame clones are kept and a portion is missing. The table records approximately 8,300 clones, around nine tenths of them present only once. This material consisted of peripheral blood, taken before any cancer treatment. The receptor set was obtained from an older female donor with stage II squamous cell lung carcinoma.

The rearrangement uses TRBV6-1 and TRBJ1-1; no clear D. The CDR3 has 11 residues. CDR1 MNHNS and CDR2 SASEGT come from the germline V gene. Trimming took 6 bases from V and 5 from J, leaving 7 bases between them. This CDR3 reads CASRSLTEAFF. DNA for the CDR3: TGTGCCAGCAGGAGTCTTACTGAAGCTTTCTTT.

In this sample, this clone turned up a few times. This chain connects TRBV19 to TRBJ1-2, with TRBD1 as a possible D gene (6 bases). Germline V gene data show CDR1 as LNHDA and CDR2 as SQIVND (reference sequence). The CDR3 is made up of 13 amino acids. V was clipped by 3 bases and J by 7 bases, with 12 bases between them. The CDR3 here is CASSMGAWLGYTF. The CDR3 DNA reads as TGTGCCAGTAGTATGGGGGCCTGGCTTGGCTACACCTTC.

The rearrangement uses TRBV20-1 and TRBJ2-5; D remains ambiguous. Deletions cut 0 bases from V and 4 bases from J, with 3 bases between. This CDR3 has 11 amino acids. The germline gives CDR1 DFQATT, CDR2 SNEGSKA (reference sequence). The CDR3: CSAREGETQYF. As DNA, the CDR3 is TGCAGTGCTAGAGAAGGAGAGACCCAGTACTTC.

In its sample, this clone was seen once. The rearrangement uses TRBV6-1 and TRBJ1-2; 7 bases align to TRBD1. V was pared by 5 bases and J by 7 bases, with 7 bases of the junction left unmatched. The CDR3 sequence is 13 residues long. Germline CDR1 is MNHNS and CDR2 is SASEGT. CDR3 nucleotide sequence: TGTGCCAGCAGTTATGACAGGGTGTCTGGCTACACCTTC. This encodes CASSYDRVSGYTF.

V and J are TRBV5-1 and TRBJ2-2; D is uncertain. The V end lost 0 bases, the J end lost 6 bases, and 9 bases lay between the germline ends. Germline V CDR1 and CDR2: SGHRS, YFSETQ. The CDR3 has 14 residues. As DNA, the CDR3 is TGCGCCAGCAGCTTGGCTGCGGAGCCCGGGGAGCTGTTTTTT. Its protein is CASSLAAEPGELFF.

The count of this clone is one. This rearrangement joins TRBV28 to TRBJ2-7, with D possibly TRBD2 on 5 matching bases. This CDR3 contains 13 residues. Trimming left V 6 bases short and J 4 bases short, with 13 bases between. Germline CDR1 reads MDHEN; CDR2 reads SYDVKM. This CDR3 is CASRTKRWYEQYF. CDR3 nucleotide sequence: TGTGCCAGCAGAACGAAGCGGTGGTACGAGCAGTACTTC.

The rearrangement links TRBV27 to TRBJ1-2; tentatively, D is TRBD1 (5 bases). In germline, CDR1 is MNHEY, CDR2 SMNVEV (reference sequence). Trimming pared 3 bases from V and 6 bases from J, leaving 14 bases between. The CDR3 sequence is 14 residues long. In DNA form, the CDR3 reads TGTGCCAGCAGTTTCGCCGGGACGTTGGATGGCTACACCTTC. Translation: CASSFAGTLDGYTF.

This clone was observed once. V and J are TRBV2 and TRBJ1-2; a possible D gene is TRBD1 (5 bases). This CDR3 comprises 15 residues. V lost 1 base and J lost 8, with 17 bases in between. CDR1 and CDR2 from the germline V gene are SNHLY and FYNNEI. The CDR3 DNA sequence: TGTGCCAGCAGTGAAGTGGTTGTTCAGGGAGAAGGCTACACCTTC. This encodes CASSEVVVQGEGYTF.

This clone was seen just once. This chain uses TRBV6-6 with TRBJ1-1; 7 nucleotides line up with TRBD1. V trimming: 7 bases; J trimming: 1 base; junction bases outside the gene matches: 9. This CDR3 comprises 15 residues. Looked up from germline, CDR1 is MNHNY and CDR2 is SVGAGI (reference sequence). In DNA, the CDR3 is TGTGCCAGCAAATCAGGGGGGGGAGGGAACACTGAAGCTTTCTTT. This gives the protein CASKSGGGGNTEAFF.

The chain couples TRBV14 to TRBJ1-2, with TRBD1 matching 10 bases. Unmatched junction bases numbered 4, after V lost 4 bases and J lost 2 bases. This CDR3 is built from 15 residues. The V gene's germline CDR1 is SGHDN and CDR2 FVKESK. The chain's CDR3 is CASSRDRGLNYGYTF. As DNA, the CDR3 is TGTGCCAGCAGCCGAGACAGGGGGCTGAACTATGGCTACACCTTC.

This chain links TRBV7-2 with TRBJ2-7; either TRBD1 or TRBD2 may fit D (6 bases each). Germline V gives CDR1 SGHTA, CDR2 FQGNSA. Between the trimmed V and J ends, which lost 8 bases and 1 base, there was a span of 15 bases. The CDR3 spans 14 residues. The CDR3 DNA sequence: TGTGCCAGCCGCATAGGGGGGCAGTCCTACGAGCAGTACTTC. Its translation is CASRIGGQSYEQYF. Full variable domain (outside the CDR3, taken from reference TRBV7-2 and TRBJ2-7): GAGVSQSPSNKVTEKGKDVELRCDPISGHTALYWYRQSLGQGLEFLIYFQGNSAPDKSGLPSDRFSAERTGGSVSTLTIQRTQQEDSAVYLCASRIGGQSYEQYFGPGTRLTVT.

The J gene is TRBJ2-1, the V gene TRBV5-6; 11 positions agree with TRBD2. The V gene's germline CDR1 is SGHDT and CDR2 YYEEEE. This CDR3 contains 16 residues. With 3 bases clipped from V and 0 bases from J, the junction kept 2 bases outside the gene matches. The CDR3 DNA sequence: TGTGCCAGCAGCTGGGGACTAGCGGACTCCTACAATGAGCAGTTCTTC. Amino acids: CASSWGLADSYNEQFF.

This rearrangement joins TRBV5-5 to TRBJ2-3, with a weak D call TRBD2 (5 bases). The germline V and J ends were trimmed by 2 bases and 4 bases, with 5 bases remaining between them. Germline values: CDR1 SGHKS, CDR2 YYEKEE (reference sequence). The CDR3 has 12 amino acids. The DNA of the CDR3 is TGTGCCAGCAGCTTACTAGCAGATACGCAGTATTTT. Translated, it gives CASSLLADTQYF.

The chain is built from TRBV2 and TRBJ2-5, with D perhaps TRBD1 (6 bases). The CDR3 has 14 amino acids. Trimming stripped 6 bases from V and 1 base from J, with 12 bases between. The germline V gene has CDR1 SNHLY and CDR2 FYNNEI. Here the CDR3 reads CASRGHTTQETQYF. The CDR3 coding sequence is TGTGCCAGCAGGGGACACACGACCCAAGAGACCCAGTACTTC.

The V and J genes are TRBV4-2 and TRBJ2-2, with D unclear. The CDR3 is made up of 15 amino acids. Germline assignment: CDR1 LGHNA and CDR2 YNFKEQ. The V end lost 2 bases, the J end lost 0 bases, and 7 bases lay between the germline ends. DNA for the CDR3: TGTGCCAGCAGCCAATGGGTTTCGAACACCGGGGAGCTGTTTTTT. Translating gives CASSQWVSNTGELFF.